Below, one TCR beta chain is given with its context. Building the TCR beta libraries relied on iRepertoire HTBI primers, and CDR3 regions underwent Arm-PCR. TCRdb used MiXCR to reprocess the multiplex PCR reads, holding one entry per CDR3 protein. Of some 330,000 distinct CDR3 sequences listed, roughly 23% are singletons. Germline V CDR1 and CDR2: SGHAT, FQNNGV. Germline trimming cut 2 bases from V and 5 bases from J; bases unmatched to any gene: 6. The CDR3 is made up of 15 amino acids. Described time point: persistent/refractory GD, antithyroid drugs over 5 years with positive TRAb. With RNA extracted from PBMCs as input, the TCR library was made. The data were obtained in a study of regulatory T cells in long-lasting Graves disease.

The sample consisted of peripheral blood mononuclear cells (PBMCs), taken when the disease was refractory, from a patient treated with antithyroid drugs. The J gene is TRBJ1-1, the V gene TRBV11-2; 9 bases agree with TRBD1. The receptor was isolated from a woman between 40 and 50 years old with Graves disease. The CDR3 protein is CASSLTQGADTEAFF. The CDR3 DNA follows: TGTGCCAGCAGCTTAACACAGGGGGCAGATACTGAAGCTTTCTTT. The full variable domain, in which reference TRBV11-2 and TRBJ1-1 provide the parts outside the CDR3, is EAGVAQSPRYKIIEKRQSVAFWCNPISGHATLYWYQQILGQGPKLLIQFQNNGVVDDSQLPKDRFSAERLKGVDSTLKIQPAKLEDSAVYLCASSLTQGADTEAFFGQGTRLTVV.